This TCR beta chain originates from a study of blood T cell repertoires in COVID-19. V lost 5 bases, J lost 3 bases, and 16 bases lay in between. The CDR3 extends over 15 amino acids. Germline CDR1 LGHDT, CDR2 YNNKEL (reference sequence). Per the authors' pipeline: Amplification from reference gene primers served as the basis for estimated nucleated cell counts. The table came from immunoSEQ multiplex PCR; TCRdb's copy has only in-frame clones and leaves some out. V, J and clone size were drawn from that table, and D and trimming were deduced from the DNA. In the table there are fewer than 250,000 clones, about nine tenths of which are singletons.

The specimen was peripheral blood. This rearrangement joins TRBV3-1 (or the pseudogene TRBV3-2) to TRBJ2-5; tentative D call: TRBD2 (5 bases). This clonotype was obtained from a man between 65 and 80 years old with acute or convalescent COVID-19. CDR3 sequence (DNA): TGTGCCAGCAGCGGACTCCTTCTAGCTAAAGAGACCCAGTACTTC. Translated, it gives CASSGLLLAKETQYF.